Shown below are 10 T cell receptor beta chains from a single sample sequenced in a study of T cells expressing NK-cell markers. With the 5' RACE reads reprocessed, TCRdb shows one record per CDR3 protein and no DNA. With 350,000 to 500,000 distinct CDR3 sequences in the sample, the ten largest clones hold approximately 6.8%. Sample: blood T cells: a sorted CD56 or NKG2C T cell subset, CD4+ or CD8+ T cells, or bulk PBMC T cells (not recorded which). These receptors all stem from a woman aged 18-70 years in good health.

V and J are TRBV11-2 and TRBJ2-7; TCRdb reports TRBD1, a call that lacks DNA to check it against. Germline assignment: CDR1 SGHAT and CDR2 FQNNGV. CDR3 length: 14 residues. CDR3 residues: CASSFGTGLHEQYF. The full variable domain, rest sourced from reference TRBV11-2 and TRBJ2-7, is EAGVAQSPRYKIIEKRQSVAFWCNPISGHATLYWYQQILGQGPKLLIQFQNNGVVDDSQLPKDRFSAERLKGVDSTLKIQPAKLEDSAVYLCASSFGTGLHEQYFGPGTRLTVT.

CDR3 loop: CASRGPSDQPQHF. This chain connects TRBV6-1 to TRBJ1-5. This CDR3 is built from 13 residues. Germline V gene sequence: CDR1 MNHNS, CDR2 SASEGT.

The chain recombines TRBV7-2 with TRBJ2-7; the D gene TCRdb calls, TRBD2, cannot be checked with no DNA. Per the germline V gene, CDR1 is SGHTA and CDR2 is FQGNSA. CDR3 size: 14 residues. The CDR3 here is CASTLLAGSNEQYF.

The rearrangement links TRBV12-3 or TRBV12-4 to TRBJ2-3. The CDR3 extends over 14 amino acids. CDR3 in amino acids: CASRRSSSTDTQYF.

This sequence joins TRBV19 and TRBJ2-1; checking the TCRdb D call of TRBD1 is not possible without DNA. Germline V gene data show CDR1 as LNHDA and CDR2 as SQIVND (reference sequence). This CDR3 has 14 amino acids. The CDR3 region is CASRKQGGSNEQFF.

This chain connects TRBV19 to TRBJ2-5; TCRdb's D gene call, TRBD2, goes unchecked for lack of DNA. Germline CDR1 LNHDA, CDR2 SQIVND (reference sequence). The CDR3 is 13 residues long. The CDR3 is CASSPSFRETQYF.

This chain connects TRBV11-2 to TRBJ2-2; TCRdb's D call of TRBD2 is untestable without DNA. The CDR3 runs 16 residues. CDR1 and CDR2 (germline): SGHAT, FQNNGV. The CDR3 region is CASSFPPLAGFGELFF.

The rearrangement uses TRBV7-2 and TRBJ2-5; TCRdb selects TRBD1, and the lack of DNA leaves this call unchecked. There are 14 residues in the CDR3. CDR1 and CDR2 from the germline V gene are SGHTA and FQGNSA. The chain's CDR3 is CASSLGVPRETQYF.

The rearrangement uses TRBV12-3 or TRBV12-4 and TRBJ1-5. The CDR3 is 14 amino acids. The CDR3 is CASRPDGSNQPQHF.

This rearrangement joins TRBV24-1 to TRBJ2-1. The germline CDR1 and CDR2 sequences are KGHDR and SFDVKD. CDR3 length: 13 residues. CDR3 region: CATSQDSYNEQFF.